This T cell receptor beta chain was identified in a study of blood T cell repertoires in COVID-19 (dated by TCRdb to between 2020 and 2021). Looking at the study overall: Collaborator samples came from the United States, Italy and Spain and covered acute and convalescent phases of COVID-19. The material from the prospective study consisted of cDNA or gDNA derived from T cells, B-cell-depleted T cells, or PBMCs. The dataset comprised deeply sampled blood TCRbeta repertoires from subjects exposed to, actively infected with, or recovered from COVID-19. The repertoires were made available in a free public database intended to serve as a resource for research on the immune response to SARS-CoV-2. Samples came from the ongoing ImmuneRACE study (first 160 participants) plus 1,254 subjects from 6 global collaborators. The sample metadata nearly always contained a de-identified subject ID, COVID-19 status, age in years and sex. Where HLA class I and class II types were available, the types were taken from metadata supplied by the sample provider, not from assay-based typing. Study-wide findings and limitations: The amount of clinical and demographic metadata varied by source and participant and was provided uncurated.

A word on this clone: Its cognate antigen has yet to be identified. Base qualities were left out, and no much larger clone turns up one base away.

TCRbeta CDR3 regions were amplified from genomic DNA using the immunoSEQ Assay, a bias-controlled multiplex PCR. In the authors' own workflow: Within the assay, amplification of reference gene primers was used to estimate how many nucleated cells each sample contained. To quantify the absolute abundance of each unique TCRbeta CDR3 rearrangement, sequence reads were collapsed and filtered. Productive Simpson clonality was computed per sample as the square root of Simpson's diversity index over productive rearrangements. TCRdb took over this immuneACCESS table, retaining in-frame rearrangements with V and J assigned. Such tables are incomplete; in checked studies, under half of the missing clones stem from an unresolved V gene, and the remainder is unexplained. V and J calls and clone size are copied from that table; D and trimming were computed from the DNA. The sample records hundreds of thousands of clones, approximately 90% of which are singletons. The ten largest clones represent 8% to 9.5% of the sample.

For CDR1 and CDR2, the germline V gene lists SGHTA and FQGNSA. Including cysteine and phenylalanine, the CDR3 has 14 amino acids. CDR3 DNA is the only sequence kept; it has 42 bases, read in frame from the first base. V is clipped by 5 bases and J by 1 base, and the sequence between their germline boundaries is 11 bases long. Enrolling through a virtual design, the prospective study's participants ranged in age from roughly 18 to 95 years and lived across more than 20 United States geographic areas. In the prospective study, participants were assigned to cohorts based on the clinical history participants reported in a screening survey and a study questionnaire. For ImmuneRACE Cohort 3, a participant was defined as recovered based on two consecutive negative NP/OP PCR tests, clearance by a healthcare professional, or resolution of symptoms. Each participant in the prospective study had whole blood, serum and a nasopharyngeal or oropharyngeal swab collected by mobile phlebotomists. Participants in the prospective study had the option to provide additional blood draws and questionnaires over an approximately 2-month period. Prospective study blood samples were shipped either frozen or at room temperature before DNA extraction.

The material sequenced was PBMCs or T cells enriched from blood (not recorded which). The clonotype originates from a woman aged 60-70 years who had recovered from COVID-19. The chain couples TRBV7-2 to TRBJ1-1; the D gene lacks a confident call. CDR3 region: CASSPGGRNTEAFF. Here is the DNA: TGTGCCAGCAGCCCCGGCGGGCGGAACACTGAAGCTTTCTTT.